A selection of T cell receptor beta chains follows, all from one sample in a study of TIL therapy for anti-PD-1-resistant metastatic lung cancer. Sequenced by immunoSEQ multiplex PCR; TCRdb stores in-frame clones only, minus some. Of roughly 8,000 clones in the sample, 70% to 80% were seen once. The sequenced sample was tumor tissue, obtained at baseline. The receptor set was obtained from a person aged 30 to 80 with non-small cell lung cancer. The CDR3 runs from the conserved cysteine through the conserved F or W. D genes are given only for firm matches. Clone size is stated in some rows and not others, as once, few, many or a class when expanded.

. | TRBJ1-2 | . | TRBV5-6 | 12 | TGTGCCAGCAGCTTGCTAACTTATGGCTACACCTTC | CASSLLTYGYTF
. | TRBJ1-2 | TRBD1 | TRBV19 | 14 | TGTGCCAGTACCAGGGACAGGGCCCCCCGGGGCTACACCTTC | CASTRDRAPRGYTF
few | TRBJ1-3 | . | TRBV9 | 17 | TGTGCCAGCAGCTCACCCTGGGGGGGGTTCTCTGGAAACACCATATATTTT | CASSSPWGGFSGNTIYF
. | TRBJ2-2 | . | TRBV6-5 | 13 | TGTGCCAGCAGTTATAATAGCGCCGGGGAGCTGTTTTTT | CASSYNSAGELFF
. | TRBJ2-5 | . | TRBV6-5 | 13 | TGTGCCAGCAGGGTTCCAGGGAAGGAAACCCAGTACTTC | CASRVPGKETQYF
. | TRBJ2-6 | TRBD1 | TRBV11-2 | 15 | TGTGCCAGCAGTCTAGGGGGCTCAGGGGCCAACGTCCTGACTTTC | CASSLGGSGANVLTF
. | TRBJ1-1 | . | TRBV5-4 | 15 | TGTGCCAGCAGCTTTATGTCAGGGCTAATTTCTGAAGCTTTCTTT | CASSFMSGLISEAFF
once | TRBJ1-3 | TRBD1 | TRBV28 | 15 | TGTGCCAGCCTAAGAACAGGGGCGCAGGGAAACACCATATATTTT | CASLRTGAQGNTIYF
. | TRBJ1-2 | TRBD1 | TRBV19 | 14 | TGTGCCAGTAGTCGGACAGGGGAAGCTTATGGCTACACCTTC | CASSRTGEAYGYTF
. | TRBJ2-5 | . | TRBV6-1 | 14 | TGTGCCAGCAGCCTACAGGGACCCCAAGAGACCCAGTACTTC | CASSLQGPQETQYF
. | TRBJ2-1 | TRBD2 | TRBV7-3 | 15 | TGTGCCAGCAGCTTAATGAGCGGGAGCAACAATGAGCAGTTCTTC | CASSLMSGSNNEQFF
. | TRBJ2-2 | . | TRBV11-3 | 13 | TGTGCCAGCAGCTTAGATTTCACCGGGGAGCTGTTTTTT | CASSLDFTGELFF
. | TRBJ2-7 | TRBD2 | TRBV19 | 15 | TGTGCCAGTAGTGTAGCGGGAGGCGGGAGCTACGAGCAGTACTTC | CASSVAGGGSYEQYF
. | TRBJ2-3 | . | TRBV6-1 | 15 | TGTGCCAGCACCGAGGGGCCGGGCCCCACAGATACGCAGTATTTT | CASTEGPGPTDTQYF
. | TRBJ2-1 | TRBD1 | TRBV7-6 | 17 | TGTGCCAGCAGCTTAGGGTCCTGGACAGGCTCCTACAATGAGCAGTTCTTC | CASSLGSWTGSYNEQFF
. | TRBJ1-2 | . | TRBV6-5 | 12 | TGTGCCAGCCACCAACCAGGGTTCGGCTACACCTTC | CASHQPGFGYTF